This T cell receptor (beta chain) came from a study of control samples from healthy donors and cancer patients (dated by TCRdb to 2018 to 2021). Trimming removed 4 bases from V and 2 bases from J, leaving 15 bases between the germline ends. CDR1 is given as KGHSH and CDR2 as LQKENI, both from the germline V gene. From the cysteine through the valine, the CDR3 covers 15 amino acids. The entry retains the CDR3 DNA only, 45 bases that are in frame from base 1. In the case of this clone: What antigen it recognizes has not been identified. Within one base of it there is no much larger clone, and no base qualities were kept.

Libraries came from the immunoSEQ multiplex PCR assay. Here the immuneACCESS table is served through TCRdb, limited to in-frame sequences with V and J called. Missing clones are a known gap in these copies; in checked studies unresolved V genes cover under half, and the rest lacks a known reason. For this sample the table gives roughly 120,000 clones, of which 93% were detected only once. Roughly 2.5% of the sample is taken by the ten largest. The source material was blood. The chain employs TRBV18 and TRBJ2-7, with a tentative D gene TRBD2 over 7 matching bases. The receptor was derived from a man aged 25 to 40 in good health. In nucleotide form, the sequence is TGTGCCAGCTCACAGGGAGGGGGGGGGACCTACGAGCAGTACGTC. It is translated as CASSQGGGGTYEQYV.